These 14 T cell receptor beta chains originate from one sample sequenced in a study of blood T cells in healthy people across ages. A second PCR, run for about 7 to 11 cycles, used a sample-barcoded 5' primer plus a J-beta primer mix. TCRdb reanalysed the 5' RACE reads using MiXCR and keeps one entry per CDR3 protein. The sample gives more than 800,000 distinct CDR3 sequences, under 35% of which show up once; around a sixth is in the top ten. Sequencing was carried out using blood. These receptor sequences come from a woman aged 80 or over in good health.

The J gene is TRBJ1-5, the V gene TRBV6-2 or TRBV6-3; weak D call: TRBD1 (5 bases). The CDR3 extends over 14 amino acids. Germline CDR1 reads MNHEY; CDR2 reads SVGEGT. The V gene lost 3 bases and the J gene lost 7 bases, with 13 bases spanning the gap. CDR3 sequence reads: CASSYGGWEQPQHF. Here the CDR3 DNA reads TGTGCCAGCAGTTATGGGGGTTGGGAGCAGCCCCAGCATTTT.

This clonotype was detected ten times or more. The chain uses TRBV12-3 or TRBV12-4 and TRBJ1-2; 9 nucleotides line up with TRBD1. The V segment lost 5 bases and the J segment 6 bases; nucleotides outside the gene matches: 7. CDR3 size: 14 residues. CDR3 residues: CASSEGQGRDGYTF. CDR3 coding DNA: TGTGCCAGCAGTGAGGGACAGGGAAGGGATGGCTACACCTTC.

The genes are TRBV20-1 and TRBJ2-5, with a possible D match to TRBD1 (5 bases). Trimming pared 5 bases from V and 13 bases from J, leaving 26 bases between. In germline, CDR1 is DFQATT, CDR2 SNEGSKA (reference sequence). This CDR3 region has 14 residues. CDR3 sequence (DNA): TGCAGTGCTTTCGACGACAGTGATCAAGAGGCCCGGTACTTC. Translation gives CSAFDDSDQEARYF.

This clonotype has ten or more counts. The chain uses TRBV24-1 and TRBJ1-5; D is uncertain. Germline V gives CDR1 KGHDR, CDR2 SFDVKD. This CDR3 spans 14 amino acids. Deletions cut 2 bases from V and 2 bases from J, with 6 bases between. This CDR3 is CATSDSGGNQPQHF. For the CDR3, the DNA is TGTGCCACCAGTGATTCTGGGGGCAATCAGCCCCAGCATTTT.

This clonotype was recorded at least ten times. The chain carries TRBV12-3 or TRBV12-4 and TRBJ1-1, with D perhaps matching TRBD1 (6 bases). CDR3 size: 13 residues. V lost 11 bases to trimming and J lost 8 bases, with 21 bases between them. The CDR3 loop reads CASSTGALKEAFF. The CDR3 DNA reads as TGTGCCTCCTCCACGGGGGCACTAAAGGAAGCTTTCTTT.

For this clonotype: This may stem from a read error, because a much larger clone lies one nucleotide away. The chain couples TRBV7-2 to TRBJ2-4; D is undetermined. The J call is in doubt because the DNA end fits TRBJ2-7 better. The CDR3 is 13 residues long. In germline, CDR1 is SGHTA, CDR2 FQGNSA. CDR3 DNA: TGTGCCAGCAGCTTAAATCGGATCCACGAGCAGTACTTC. Protein sequence: CASSLNRIHEQYF.

The chain joins TRBV5-1 to TRBJ2-1; tentative D call: TRBD2 (7 bases). This CDR3 has 16 residues. Deletions cut 4 bases from V and 7 bases from J, with 21 bases between. CDR1 is SGHRS and CDR2 is YFSETQ in the germline V gene. The CDR3 here is CASSPVRGARVNEQFF. The CDR3 region has the DNA TGCGCCAGCAGCCCAGTTCGGGGGGCCAGGGTGAATGAGCAGTTCTTC.

As regards this clonotype: A read error is possible here, since a much larger clone lies one base away. The V and J genes are TRBV11-2 and TRBJ2-6, with 8 bases matching TRBD1. J lost 0 bases, V lost 5 bases, and 3 bases had no gene match. CDR1 and CDR2 from the germline V gene are SGHAT and FQNNGV. The CDR3 is made up of 16 amino acids. The chain's CDR3 is CASSRDRHSGANVLTF. The CDR3 DNA is TGTGCCAGCAGCCGGGACAGGCACTCTGGGGCCAACGTCCTGACTTTC.

CDR3 sequence reads: CASSRAGTGPYNEQFF. CDR3 sequence (DNA): TGTGCCAGCAGCAGAGCCGGGACAGGGCCCTACAATGAGCAGTTCTTC. This rearrangement joins TRBV5-5 to TRBJ2-1; 9 nucleotides agree with TRBD1. This CDR3 region has 16 residues. The V gene's germline CDR1 is SGHKS and CDR2 YYEKEE (reference sequence). V lost 4 bases to trimming and J lost 2 bases; unmatched junction nucleotides: 7.

This clonotype was counted at least ten times. The rearrangement uses TRBV4-3 and TRBJ2-6; no firm D call. V was pared by 1 base and J by 4 bases, with 8 bases between. Germline V gene lookup returns CDR1 LGHNA and CDR2 YSLEER. This CDR3 has 15 residues. The CDR3 nucleotides read TGCGCCAGCAGCCAAGGGGGTTACGGGGCCAACGTCCTGACTTTC. This codes for CASSQGGYGANVLTF.

The chain employs TRBV28 and TRBJ2-3; 8 nucleotides align to TRBD2. V dropped 7 bases and J dropped 4; count of bases not matched to a gene: 13. The CDR3 is 16 amino acids. Germline lookup yields CDR1 MDHEN and CDR2 SYDVKM. CDR3 sequence (DNA): TGTGCCAGCACTATCGGGGGGGTAGGCTTAGCAGATACGCAGTATTTT. It codes for CASTIGGVGLADTQYF.

V is TRBV5-1 and J is TRBJ2-5, with 12 bases lining up with TRBD2. The germline V gene encodes CDR1 SGHRS and CDR2 YFSETQ. Trimming removed 4 bases from V and 1 base from J; junction bases left unmatched: 8. CDR3 length: 17 residues. The CDR3 DNA reads TGCGCCAGCAGCGTGGGTCCGGGACTAGCGGGCCAAGAGACCCAGTACTTC. It yields the protein CASSVGPGLAGQETQYF.

The rearrangement uses TRBV20-1 and TRBJ1-5; the match to TRBD1 covers 11 bases. Germline V gene sequence: CDR1 DFQATT, CDR2 SNEGSKA (reference sequence). V shed 2 bases and J 2 bases; nucleotides not matched to a gene: 5. This CDR3 has 16 amino acids. The CDR3 protein is CSARIPGQGGNQPQHF. The DNA for the CDR3 is TGCAGTGCTAGAATTCCGGGACAGGGGGGCAATCAGCCCCAGCATTTT.

This clonotype was counted at least ten times. The chain combines TRBV2 with TRBJ2-7; 7 positions agree with TRBD1. Trimming removed 10 bases from V and 2 bases from J; junction bases left unmatched: 11. Germline CDR1 and CDR2: SNHLY and FYNNEI. The CDR3 runs 14 residues. The CDR3 protein is CAKTKDRRPYEQYF. CDR3 in DNA: TGTGCCAAAACCAAGGACAGGAGACCCTACGAGCAGTACTTC.